This TCR beta chain comes out of a study of CD8 T cells in Susac syndrome. The authors reverse transcribed about 0.45 to 1 ug RNA with random hexamers. With immunoSEQ multiplex PCR, TCR beta CDR3 was amplified across 54 Vbeta and 13 Jbeta. TCRdb processed the immunoSEQ multiplex PCR reads anew with MiXCR; each CDR3 protein has one entry. This sample has 100,000 to 150,000 distinct CDR3 sequences, with approximately 93% found just once. From germline, CDR1 is ENHRY and CDR2 SYGVKD. V was trimmed by 3 bases and J by 1 base, leaving 16 bases between them. The CDR3 loop spans 17 amino acids. This chain joins TRBV10-3 and TRBJ2-1; D gene uncertain. The sequenced material came from CD8+ T cells from PBMCs. This TCR was sampled from a human donor with multiple sclerosis. Written as DNA, the CDR3 is TGTGCCATCAGTGAAAGTTTACAGCCAAAATCCTACAATGAGCAGTTCTTC. Protein product: CAISESLQPKSYNEQFF.